A single sample is the source of the 23 T cell receptor beta chains below, sequenced in a study of T cell responses to AZD1222 COVID-19 vaccine. Sequenced by immunoSEQ multiplex PCR; TCRdb stores in-frame clones only, minus some. The profile shows roughly 150,000 clones, 90% of them singletons. The sequences come from peripheral blood, collected 28 days after the second AZD1222 dose. The receptors come from an adult who received the AZD1222 COVID-19 vaccine.

The J gene is TRBJ2-7, the V gene TRBV11-2; no clear D gene. This CDR3 comprises 13 residues. The germline V gene encodes CDR1 SGHAT and CDR2 FQNNGV. Trimming removed 2 bases at V and 6 bases at J, with 11 bases between. The CDR3 reads CASSLFRYGEQYF. CDR3 nucleotides: TGTGCCAGCAGCTTATTTCGGTATGGCGAGCAGTACTTC.

The chain uses TRBV12-3 or TRBV12-4 and TRBJ1-1; D perhaps matches TRBD1 (5 bases). The ends were cut back, 4 bases at V and 3 bases at J, with 9 bases in the middle. This CDR3 has 13 residues. CDR3 bases: TGTGCCAGCAGTTCGGGGCAGGACACTGAAGCTTTCTTT. It specifies CASSSGQDTEAFF.

This chain uses TRBV6-4 with TRBJ2-2; D remains ambiguous. Germline assignment: CDR1 MRHNA and CDR2 SNTAGT. The CDR3 sequence is 12 residues long. Trimming left V 6 bases short and J 2 bases short, with 4 bases between. The CDR3, as DNA: TGTGCCAGCAGGGGAAACACCGGGGAGCTGTTTTTT. It specifies CASRGNTGELFF.

The CDR3 here is CASSHRREKLFF. In nucleotides, the CDR3 is TGTGCCAGCAGCCATAGGCGTGAAAAACTGTTTTTT. The chain employs TRBV3-1 (or the pseudogene TRBV3-2) and TRBJ1-4; no definite D call. The V end lost 3 bases, the J end lost 7 bases, and 6 bases lay between the germline ends. The germline V gene has CDR1 LGHDT and CDR2 YNNKEL (reference sequence). This CDR3 has 12 amino acids.

The chain joins TRBV7-2 to TRBJ2-1; 7 bases fit TRBD1. With 1 base clipped from V and 6 bases from J, the junction kept 6 bases outside the gene matches. Germline CDR1 reads SGHTA; CDR2 reads FQGNSA. The CDR3 is 15 amino acids. This CDR3 is CASSLGSDRANEQFF. CDR3 in DNA: TGTGCCAGCAGCTTAGGGTCAGACAGGGCCAATGAGCAGTTCTTC. The full variable domain, its missing parts supplied by reference TRBV7-2 and TRBJ2-1, is GAGVSQSPSNKVTEKGKDVELRCDPISGHTALYWYRQSLGQGLEFLIYFQGNSAPDKSGLPSDRFSAERTGGSVSTLTIQRTQQEDSAVYLCASSLGSDRANEQFFGPGTRLTVL.

The rearrangement uses TRBV5-1 and TRBJ2-5; TRBD1 matches at 8 bases. V was pared by 7 bases and J by 2 bases, with 10 bases of the junction left unmatched. CDR3 length equals 15 residues. Germline loops: CDR1 SGHRS, CDR2 YFSETQ. The CDR3 is CASSGRGQLQETQYF. The CDR3 coding sequence is TGCGCCAGCTCCGGCAGGGGGCAATTGCAAGAGACCCAGTACTTC.

This chain uses TRBV7-9 with TRBJ1-4; no firm D call. Germline assignment: CDR1 SEHNR and CDR2 FQNEAQ (reference sequence). V was clipped by 5 bases and J by 6 bases, with 13 bases between them. This CDR3 has 14 residues. The DNA for the CDR3 is TGTGCCAGCAGCCTGGACGGGATGGATGAAAAACTGTTTTTT. Translating gives CASSLDGMDEKLFF.

The chain employs TRBV29-1 and TRBJ1-5; TRBD1 matches 7 bases. Germline assignment: CDR1 SQVTM and CDR2 ANQGSEA. The junction had 8 bases not matched to a gene; V was cut back by 2 bases and J by 4 bases. The CDR3 extends over 15 amino acids. CDR3 sequence (DNA): TGCAGCGTTGAATTTGCAGGGGGAGTAAATCAGCCCCAGCATTTT. The encoded protein is CSVEFAGGVNQPQHF.

The rearrangement uses TRBV5-6 and TRBJ2-1; no definite D call. The CDR3 contains 15 residues. Germline CDR1 reads SGHDT; CDR2 reads YYEEEE. Between the trimmed V and J ends, which lost 2 bases and 0 bases, there was a span of 9 bases. DNA for the CDR3: TGTGCCAGCAGCTTATCTATAAGCTCCTACAATGAGCAGTTCTTC. Its protein product is CASSLSISSYNEQFF.

V is TRBV18 and J is TRBJ2-1; possibly TRBD2 for D (6 bases). This CDR3 has 18 residues. Germline V gene sequence: CDR1 KGHSH, CDR2 LQKENI. Trimming took 2 bases from V and 4 from J, leaving 21 bases between them. The DNA for the CDR3 is TGTGCCAGCTCACCATCGATCGCACTAGCCCGTGATTACAATGAGCAGTTCTTC. Amino acid sequence: CASSPSIALARDYNEQFF.

V is TRBV19 and J is TRBJ1-2, with TRBD1 as a possible D gene (6 bases). This CDR3 has 12 residues. Trimming pared 5 bases from V and 7 bases from J, leaving 11 bases between. Germline V gene sequence: CDR1 LNHDA, CDR2 SQIVND (reference sequence). CDR3 sequence reads: CASSLQGRGYTF. The CDR3 DNA reads as TGTGCCAGTAGTTTACAGGGTCGTGGCTACACCTTC. The variable domain in full, with the rest retrieved from reference TRBV19 and TRBJ1-2, is DGGITQSPKYLFRKEGQNVTLSCEQNLNHDAMYWYRQDPGQGLRLIYYSQIVNDFQKGDIAEGYSVSREKKESFPLTVTSAQKNPTAFYLCASSLQGRGYTFGSGTRLTVV.

The J gene is TRBJ1-2, the V gene TRBV12-3 or TRBV12-4; maybe TRBD1 (6 bases). Trimming took off 6 bases at V and 1 base at J, with 9 bases between the two ends. There are 13 residues in the CDR3. The CDR3 spells CASSRTVNYGYTF. The CDR3 nucleotides read TGTGCCAGCAGCCGGACAGTTAACTATGGCTACACCTTC.

The CDR3 nucleotides are TGTGCCAGCAGCCACAACTATGGCTACACCTTC. It specifies CASSHNYGYTF. V gene TRBV28 combines with J gene TRBJ1-2; D is uncertain. This CDR3 is built from 11 residues. V gave up 6 bases and J gave up 2 bases, with 4 bases separating them. Germline CDR1 and CDR2: MDHEN and SYDVKM.

The rearrangement joins TRBV7-2 to TRBJ1-4; tentatively, D is TRBD1 (6 bases). Trimming pared 1 base from V and 7 bases from J, leaving 13 bases between. CDR3 size: 15 residues. The V gene's germline CDR1 is SGHTA and CDR2 FQGNSA. CDR3 sequence (DNA): TGTGCCAGCAGCTTAGATGGGGGGCCCACTGAAAAACTGTTTTTT. Translation gives CASSLDGGPTEKLFF.

A single count supports this clone. The chain carries TRBV30 and TRBJ2-5; possibly TRBD1 or TRBD2 for D (5 bases each). Germline V gene lookup returns CDR1 GTSNPN and CDR2 SVGIG (reference sequence). With 4 bases removed from V and 4 bases from J, the gap between germline ends came to 13 bases. The CDR3 spans 13 residues. CDR3 nucleotides: TGTGCCTGGAAGCCCCGAGGGGTAGAGACCCAGTACTTC. It encodes CAWKPRGVETQYF.

This clone showed up just once. V is TRBV24-1 and J is TRBJ2-1; 7 nucleotides align to TRBD1. The CDR3 loop spans 14 amino acids. Germline V gene sequence: CDR1 KGHDR, CDR2 SFDVKD. V lost 7 bases, J lost 1 base, and 3 bases stayed unmatched. The DNA for the CDR3 is TGTGCCACCAGCCGACAGGGTTCCTACAATGAGCAGTTCTTC. Residues: CATSRQGSYNEQFF.

This chain joins TRBV28 and TRBJ2-1; perhaps TRBD1 as D (7 bases). CDR3 size: 17 residues. Trimming left V 4 bases short and J 12 bases short, with 28 bases between. Per the germline V gene, CDR1 is MDHEN and CDR2 is SYDVKM. CDR3 region: CASSSPLTGRNMLGQFF. The CDR3 coding sequence is TGTGCCAGCAGTTCCCCCCTGACAGGGAGGAATATGCTTGGGCAGTTCTTC. Full variable domain (missing parts from reference TRBV28 and TRBJ2-1): DVKVTQSSRYLVKRTGEKVFLECVQDMDHENMFWYRQDPGLGLRLIYFSYDVKMKEKGDIPEGYSVSREKKERFSLILESASTNQTSMYLCASSSPLTGRNMLGQFFGPGTRLTVL.

This clone was seen more than once but under ten times. The genes are TRBV7-3 and TRBJ2-2; D call uncertain. V lost 6 bases and J lost 5, with 13 bases in between. This CDR3 contains 14 residues. Germline lookup yields CDR1 SGHTA and CDR2 FQGTGA. The CDR3: CASRTDPMTGELFF. The CDR3 nucleotides read TGTGCCAGCAGGACGGACCCAATGACCGGGGAGCTGTTTTTT. The whole variable domain, remainder taken from reference TRBV7-3 and TRBJ2-2, is GAGVSQTPSNKVTEKGKYVELRCDPISGHTALYWYRQSLGQGPEFLIYFQGTGAADDSGLPNDRFFAVRPEGSVSTLKIQRTERGDSAVYLCASRTDPMTGELFFGEGSRLTVL.

This clone came up a few times. The chain combines TRBV7-9 with TRBJ2-7; 9 bases line up with TRBD1. Germline V gene sequence: CDR1 SEHNR, CDR2 FQNEAQ (reference sequence). This CDR3 is 13 amino acids long. V was pared by 9 bases and J by 6 bases, with 9 bases of the junction left unmatched. CDR3 sequence (DNA): TGTGCCAGTGCCCGGGACAGGGCAGGCGAGCAGTACTTC. Its protein is CASARDRAGEQYF.

The rearrangement uses TRBV6-5 and TRBJ2-3; D gene unclear. The V and J ends lost 2 bases and 0 bases respectively, with 3 bases between them. The CDR3 sequence is 13 residues long. The germline V gene encodes CDR1 MNHEY and CDR2 SVGAGI. CDR3 amino acids: CASSYTSTDTQYF. CDR3 DNA: TGTGCCAGCAGTTACACTAGCACAGATACGCAGTATTTT.

This chain joins TRBV19 and TRBJ2-1; D perhaps matches TRBD2 (6 bases). V shed 5 bases and J shed 2 bases, with 10 bases lying between them. This CDR3 spans 14 amino acids. In germline, CDR1 is LNHDA, CDR2 SQIVND (reference sequence). The CDR3 nucleotides are TGTGCCAGTAGTTACGGGAGACCCTACAATGAGCAGTTCTTC. Translated: CASSYGRPYNEQFF.

J is TRBJ2-3 and V is TRBV19, with D possibly being TRBD1 (6 bases). Germline lookup yields CDR1 LNHDA and CDR2 SQIVND (reference sequence). V lost 4 bases and J lost 4, with 18 bases in between. The CDR3 length is 16 residues. CDR3 protein: CASSTTGTLGADTQYF. The CDR3 region has the DNA TGTGCCAGTAGTACGACCGGGACACTTGGGGCAGATACGCAGTATTTT.

The chain employs TRBV4-1 and TRBJ1-2; D is uncertain. This CDR3 contains 15 residues. The V gene lost 0 bases and the J gene lost 0 bases, with 8 bases spanning the gap. Germline lookup yields CDR1 MGHRA and CDR2 YSYEKL. CDR3 sequence reads: CASSQELHSNYGYTF. The CDR3 DNA reads TGCGCCAGCAGCCAAGAACTACACTCTAACTATGGCTACACCTTC.